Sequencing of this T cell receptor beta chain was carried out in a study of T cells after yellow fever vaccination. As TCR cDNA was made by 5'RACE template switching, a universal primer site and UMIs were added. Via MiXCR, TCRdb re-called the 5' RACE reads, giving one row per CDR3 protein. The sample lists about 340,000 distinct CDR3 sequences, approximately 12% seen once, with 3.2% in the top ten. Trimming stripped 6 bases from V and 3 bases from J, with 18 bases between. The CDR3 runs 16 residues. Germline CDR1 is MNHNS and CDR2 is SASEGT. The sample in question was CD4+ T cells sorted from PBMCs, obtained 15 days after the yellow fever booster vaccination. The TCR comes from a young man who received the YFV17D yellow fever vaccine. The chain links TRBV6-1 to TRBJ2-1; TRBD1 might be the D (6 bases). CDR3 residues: CASRPAGAAYYNEQFF. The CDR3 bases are TGTGCCAGCAGGCCGGCAGGGGCCGCCTACTACAATGAGCAGTTCTTC.